The 19 T cell receptor beta chains in this list originate from one sample, sequenced in a study of T cells in Graves' hyperthyroidism and ophthalmopathy (dated by TCRdb to between 2019 and 2020). Library preparation used multiplex PCR. Sequencing took place on an Illumina HiSeq 2000. The TCR beta CDR3 regions were amplified from the RNA transcripts. The first round of RT-PCR for the TCR CDR3 was performed with the HTBI primer set and the Qiagen OneStep RT-PCR kit. TCRdb applied fastp at Q25 and MiXCR to the public reads, then kept only in-frame beta chains. One record per CDR3 amino acid sequence lists the most common genes and DNA. The sample data list 300,000 to 400,000 distinct CDR3 sequences, and roughly 18% of these were observed just once. In total, the top ten clones hold about 49% of the sample. The material sequenced was blood. These receptors all come from a woman in her forties or fifties with Graves' hyperthyroidism.

This clonotype was detected many times. V is TRBV6-1 and J is TRBJ2-1; 15 bases align to TRBD2. Trimming at V came to 6 bases and at J to 6 bases, leaving 3 bases not matched to a gene. Germline V gene lookup returns CDR1 MNHNS and CDR2 SASEGT. The CDR3 runs to 15 residues. The CDR3 DNA is TGTGCCAGCAGCTGGACTAGCGGGGGGGCCAATGAGCAGTTCTTC. Encoded protein: CASSWTSGGANEQFF.

This sequence joins TRBV30 and TRBJ2-7; D is perhaps TRBD2 (5 bases). The CDR3 runs 11 residues. Trimming took 3 bases from V and 4 from J, leaving 7 bases between them. Germline-derived CDR1 and CDR2 are GTSNPN and SVGIG (reference sequence). The CDR3 sequence: CAWRDSYEQYF. CDR3 DNA: TGTGCCTGGAGGGACTCGTACGAGCAGTACTTC.

In this sample, this clonotype turned up many times. The gene calls are TRBV2 and TRBJ1-5; D might be TRBD1 (6 bases). This CDR3 has 15 residues. Trimming left V 11 bases short and J 3 bases short, with 20 bases between. The V gene's germline CDR1 is SNHLY and CDR2 FYNNEI. The CDR3 region is CASVLEQGDNQPQHF. The CDR3 DNA sequence: TGTGCCTCCGTTCTCGAACAGGGAGACAATCAGCCCCAGCATTTT.

This clonotype occurred a few times. The V gene is TRBV6-6, the J gene TRBJ1-2; no firm D call. The CDR3 spans 12 residues. V lost 2 bases to trimming and J lost 8 bases, with 9 bases between them. Germline CDR1 reads MNHNY; CDR2 reads SVGAGI (reference sequence). The CDR3: CASSYEGLGYTF. In nucleotides, the CDR3 is TGTGCCAGCAGTTACGAAGGGTTGGGCTACACCTTC.

This clonotype was seen many times. The V gene is TRBV20-1, the J gene TRBJ2-7; 10 bases match TRBD2. Germline-derived CDR1 and CDR2 are DFQATT and SNEGSKA (reference sequence). The CDR3 covers 13 residues. The chain's CDR3 is CRVTSGDIYEQYV. CDR3 DNA sequence: TGCAGGGTAACTAGCGGGGATATCTACGAGCAGTACGTC.

This clonotype was picked up many times. The CDR3 sequence: CASSLYAAPGNIQYF. The CDR3 region has the DNA TGTGCCAGCAGTTTATACGCCGCGCCGGGAAACATTCAGTACTTC. J is TRBJ2-4 and V is TRBV28; no clear D gene. Germline CDR1 is MDHEN and CDR2 is SYDVKM. Trimming took 1 base from V and 6 from J, leaving 13 bases between them. CDR3 size: 15 residues.

This clonotype has a handful of counts. The rearrangement joins TRBV30 to TRBJ2-7; D ambiguous. Germline CDR1 GTSNPN, CDR2 SVGIG (reference sequence). Between the trimmed V and J ends, which lost 0 bases and 3 bases, there was a span of 9 bases. The CDR3 runs to 13 residues. The DNA for the CDR3 is TGTGCCTGGAGTGTACTCGGCGGCTACGAGCAGTACTTC. Translation gives CAWSVLGGYEQYF.

The chain combines TRBV7-2 with TRBJ2-1; no definite D call. The CDR3 runs 13 residues. Trimming stripped 2 bases from V and 11 bases from J, with 13 bases between. Germline CDR1 SGHTA, CDR2 FQGNSA. The CDR3 region has the DNA TGTGCCAGCAGCTTAAGACCGGCGGAACAGCAGTTCTTC. Its protein product is CASSLRPAEQQFF.

There are many counts of this clonotype. This chain links TRBV28 with TRBJ2-3, with 7 bases identical to TRBD2. CDR1 is MDHEN, CDR2 SYDVKM, per germline. J gave up 3 bases and V 6 bases, and 18 bases lay outside the gene matches. This CDR3 comprises 18 residues. The CDR3 coding sequence is TGTGCCAGCAGGTTCACTAGCGTCTGGGGGGTGAGGACAGATACGCAGTATTTT. As protein: CASRFTSVWGVRTDTQYF.

This chain joins TRBV20-1 and TRBJ1-5; a possible D gene is TRBD1 (5 bases). This CDR3 contains 14 residues. V lost 5 bases to trimming and J lost 1 base, with 12 bases between them. Per the germline V gene, CDR1 is DFQATT and CDR2 is SNEGSKA (reference sequence). CDR3 bases: TGCAGTGCTGGCAGGGTACTAAGCAATCAGCCCCAGCATTTT. Residues: CSAGRVLSNQPQHF.

There are many counts of this clonotype. The genes are TRBV3-1 and TRBJ2-2, with 10 bases matching TRBD1. Germline V gene sequence: CDR1 LGHDT, CDR2 YNNKEL (reference sequence). V lost 4 bases, J lost 3 bases, and 5 bases stayed unmatched. This CDR3 comprises 16 residues. In DNA, the CDR3 is TGTGCCAGCAGCCGACAGGGGGCGCCGGACACCGGGGAGCTGTTTTTT. It specifies CASSRQGAPDTGELFF.

V usage is TRBV10-2 and J usage is TRBJ1-1, with 8 bases aligning to TRBD1. Per germline, CDR1 WSHSY and CDR2 SAAADI. The junction had 8 bases not matched to a gene; V was cut back by 7 bases and J by 1 base. CDR3 length: 15 amino acids. As DNA, the CDR3 is TGCGCCAGCACCGGTCCCGGGACAGGGAACACTGAAGCTTTCTTT. This translates into CASTGPGTGNTEAFF.

CDR3 DNA sequence: TGCGCCAGCAGTGGGGTCACGGACACCGGGGAGCTGTTTTTT. Translation: CASSGVTDTGELFF. The chain couples TRBV10-2 to TRBJ2-2; D uncertain. The CDR3 extends over 14 amino acids. CDR1 is WSHSY and CDR2 is SAAADI in the germline V gene. V lost 4 bases and J lost 3, with 9 bases in between.

The V and J genes are TRBV19 and TRBJ1-5, with 11 nucleotides matching TRBD1. Germline-derived CDR1 and CDR2 are LNHDA and SQIVND (reference sequence). V trimming: 4 bases; J trimming: 2 bases; junction bases outside the gene matches: 7. This CDR3 is built from 17 residues. CDR3 coding DNA: TGTGCCAGTAGTACCAGGGACAGGGGGAATCGCAATCAGCCCCAGCATTTT. The encoded protein is CASSTRDRGNRNQPQHF.

This clonotype was counted ten times or more. The chain has TRBV6-5 and TRBJ2-7, with TRBD1 matching 10 bases. V was pared by 2 bases and J by 6 bases, with 1 base of the junction left unmatched. This CDR3 spans 13 amino acids. Germline assignment: CDR1 MNHEY and CDR2 SVGAGI. CDR3 residues: CASSYDRGPEQYF. In nucleotides, the CDR3 is TGTGCCAGCAGTTACGACAGGGGGCCCGAGCAGTACTTC.

V and J are TRBV20-1 and TRBJ2-7; weak D call: TRBD2 (5 bases). The V gene's germline CDR1 is DFQATT and CDR2 SNEGSKA (reference sequence). The CDR3 is made up of 14 amino acids. V lost 4 bases and J lost 7, with 20 bases in between. The DNA for the CDR3 is TGCAGTGCTAACGGTCTAGCAGACCTTAGGGAGCAGTACTTC. This gives the protein CSANGLADLREQYF.

This clonotype showed up just a few times. The CDR3 reads CASTQGQGSGANVLTF. CDR3 DNA: TGTGCCAGTACCCAGGGACAGGGCTCTGGGGCCAACGTCCTGACTTTC. The rearrangement joins TRBV19 to TRBJ2-6, with 9 nucleotides matching TRBD1. The germline V gene encodes CDR1 LNHDA and CDR2 SQIVND (reference sequence). The CDR3 has 16 amino acids. Trimming removed 7 bases from V and 0 bases from J; junction bases left unmatched: 4.

CDR3 amino acids: CASSLGNIQYF. CDR3 nucleotides: TGTGCCAGCAGCTTAGGAAACATTCAGTACTTC. The chain employs TRBV5-6 and TRBJ2-4; D not certain. Trimming cost V 2 bases and J 6 bases, with 3 bases left between them. CDR1 is SGHDT, CDR2 YYEEEE, per germline. The CDR3 contains 11 residues.

This clonotype was recorded many times. The genes are TRBV27 and TRBJ1-5; D is uncertain. The CDR3 totals 13 residues. Trimming pared 3 bases from V and 7 bases from J, leaving 10 bases between. Germline CDR1 MNHEY, CDR2 SMNVEV (reference sequence). The CDR3 reads CASSFVVGQPQHF. CDR3 bases: TGTGCCAGCAGTTTTGTGGTGGGACAGCCCCAGCATTTT.